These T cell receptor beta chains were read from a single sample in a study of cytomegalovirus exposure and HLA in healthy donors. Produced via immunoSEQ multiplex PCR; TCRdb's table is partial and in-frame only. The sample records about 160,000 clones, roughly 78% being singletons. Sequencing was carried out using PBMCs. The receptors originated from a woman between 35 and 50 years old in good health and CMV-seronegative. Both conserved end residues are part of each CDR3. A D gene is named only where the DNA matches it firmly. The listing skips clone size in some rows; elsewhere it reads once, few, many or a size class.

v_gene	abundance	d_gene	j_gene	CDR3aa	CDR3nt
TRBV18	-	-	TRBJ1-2	CASSPGGVNYGYTF	TGTGCCAGCTCACCAGGAGGAGTCAACTATGGCTACACCTTC
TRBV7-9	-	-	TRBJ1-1	CASSFVETEAFF	TGTGCCAGCAGCTTTGTGGAGACTGAAGCTTTCTTT
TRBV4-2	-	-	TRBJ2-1	CASSQVLTNYYNEQFF	TGTGCCAGCAGCCAAGTACTAACCAACTATTACAATGAGCAGTTCTTC
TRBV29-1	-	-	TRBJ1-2	CSVALKAGFRGYYTF	TGCAGCGTTGCCCTCAAAGCGGGTTTTAGAGGGTACTACACCTTC
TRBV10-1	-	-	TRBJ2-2	CASSERRRTGELFF	TGCGCCAGCAGTGAAAGGAGACGGACCGGGGAGCTGTTTTTT
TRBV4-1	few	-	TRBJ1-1	CASSQGPGPYTEAFF	TGCGCCAGCAGCCAAGGTCCAGGGCCCTACACTGAAGCTTTCTTT
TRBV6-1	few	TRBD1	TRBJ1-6	CASRGQGRGDSPLHF	TGTGCCAGCAGGGGACAGGGACGGGGGGATTCACCCCTCCACTTT
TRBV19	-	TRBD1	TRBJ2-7	CASSIGGTGGGEQYF	TGTGCCAGTAGTATCGGGGGGACAGGGGGCGGCGAGCAGTACTTC
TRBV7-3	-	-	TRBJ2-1	CASSPGKGVGNEQFF	TGTGCCAGCAGCCCGGGAAAGGGGGTTGGGAATGAGCAGTTCTTC
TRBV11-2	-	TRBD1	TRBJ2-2	CASSLTGGFTGELFF	TGTGCCAGCAGCCTCACAGGGGGCTTCACCGGGGAGCTGTTTTTT
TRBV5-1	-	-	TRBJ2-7	CASSLRSSGGTISYEQYF	TGCGCCAGCAGCTTGCGTTCCAGTGGGGGGACGATTTCCTACGAGCAGTACTTC
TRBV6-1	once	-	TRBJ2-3	CASSKQGNTDTQYF	TGTGCCAGCAGTAAACAGGGAAACACAGATACGCAGTATTTT
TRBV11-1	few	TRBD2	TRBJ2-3	CASSLQTSGGPLSTDTQYF	TGTGCCAGCAGCTTACAGACTAGCGGGGGACCCCTGAGCACAGATACGCAGTATTTT
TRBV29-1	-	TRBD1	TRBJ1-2	CSVESFDRVKGYTF	TGCAGCGTTGAATCTTTCGACAGGGTCAAAGGCTACACCTTC
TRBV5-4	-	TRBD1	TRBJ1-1	CASSSGTGLNTKAFF	TGTGCCAGCAGCTCCGGGACAGGGTTGAACACTAAAGCTTTCTTT
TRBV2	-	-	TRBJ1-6	CASSEDMADSPLHF	TGTGCCAGCAGTGAGGACATGGCGGATTCACCCCTCCACTTT
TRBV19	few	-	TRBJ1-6	CASSITEYSPLHF	TGTGCCAGTAGTATAACTGAGTATTCACCCCTCCACTTT
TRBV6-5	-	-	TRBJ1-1	CASSYSNGYLGTEAFF	TGTGCCAGCAGTTATTCGAACGGGTATTTGGGCACTGAAGCTTTCTTT
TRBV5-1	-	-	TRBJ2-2	CASSFFYTGELFF	TGCGCCAGCAGCTTTTTCTACACCGGGGAGCTGTTTTTT
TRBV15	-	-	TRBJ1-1	CATQRSDRPTEAFF	TGTGCCACCCAAAGATCAGACAGACCCACTGAAGCTTTCTTT
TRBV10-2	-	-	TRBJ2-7	CASRPKGQTAFYEQYF	TGCGCCAGCAGACCTAAAGGACAGACCGCTTTCTACGAGCAGTACTTC
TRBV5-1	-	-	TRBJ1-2	CASSPGHRDLYGYTF	TGCGCCAGCAGCCCCGGCCACAGGGATCTCTATGGCTACACCTTC
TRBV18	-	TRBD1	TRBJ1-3	CASSPRGQGRTFSGNTIYF	TGTGCCAGCTCACCAAGGGGACAGGGACGGACTTTCTCTGGAAACACCATATATTTT
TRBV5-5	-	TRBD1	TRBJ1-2	CASKTGTGFNYGYTF	TGTGCCAGCAAAACCGGGACAGGGTTTAACTATGGCTACACCTTC
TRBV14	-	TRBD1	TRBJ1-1	CASSPNRGQGEAFF	TGTGCCAGCAGTCCTAACAGGGGGCAGGGTGAAGCTTTCTTT
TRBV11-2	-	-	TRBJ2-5	CASSPVDKRTQYF	TGTGCCAGCAGCCCAGTGGACAAGAGAACCCAGTACTTC
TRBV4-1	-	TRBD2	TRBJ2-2	CASSQEMRRGITGELFF	TGCGCCAGCAGCCAAGAGATGAGGCGGGGGATAACCGGGGAGCTGTTTTTT
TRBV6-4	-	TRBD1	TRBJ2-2	CASRGQMNTGELFF	TGTGCCAGCAGGGGACAGATGAACACCGGGGAGCTGTTTTTT
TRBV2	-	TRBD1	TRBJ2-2	CASRGGQGAGGELFF	TGTGCCAGCAGGGGTGGACAGGGGGCGGGCGGGGAGCTGTTTTTT
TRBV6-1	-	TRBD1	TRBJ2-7	CASRGTGVSYEQYF	TGTGCCAGCAGGGGGACAGGGGTATCCTACGAGCAGTACTTC
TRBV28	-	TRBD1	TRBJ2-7	CASSDLRDRAGRYEQYF	TGTGCCAGCAGCGACCTCCGGGACAGGGCGGGACGCTACGAGCAGTACTTC
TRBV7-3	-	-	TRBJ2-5	CASSLTSGHYQETQYF	TGTGCCAGCAGCTTAACGAGTGGACACTACCAAGAGACCCAGTACTTC
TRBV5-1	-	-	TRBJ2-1	CASSLELLRGNEQFF	TGCGCCAGCAGCTTGGAACTCCTTAGGGGAAATGAGCAGTTCTTC
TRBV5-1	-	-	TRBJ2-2	CASSLVSGLAGELFF	TGCGCCAGCAGCTTGGTGTCAGGCCTTGCCGGGGAGCTGTTTTTT
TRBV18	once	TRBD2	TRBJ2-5	CASSPSARGAAKETQYF	TGTGCCAGCTCACCATCTGCGCGGGGGGCGGCAAAAGAGACCCAGTACTTC
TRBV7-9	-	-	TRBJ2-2	CASSLASFNTGELFF	TGTGCCAGCAGCTTAGCCAGTTTCAACACCGGGGAGCTGTTTTTT
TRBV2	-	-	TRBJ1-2	CASSRVRGYTF	TGTGCCAGCAGTCGAGTGAGGGGCTACACCTTC
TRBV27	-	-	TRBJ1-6	CASSLSRGVSPLHF	TGTGCCAGCAGTTTATCCAGGGGCGTTTCACCCCTCCACTTT
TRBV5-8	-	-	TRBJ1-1	CASSLSRAHTEAFF	TGTGCCAGCAGCTTGAGCAGGGCGCACACTGAAGCTTTCTTT
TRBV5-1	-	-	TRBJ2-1	CASSLSGTYNEQFF	TGCGCCAGCAGCTTATCCGGGACCTACAATGAGCAGTTCTTC
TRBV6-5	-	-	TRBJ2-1	CASSSGPGNNEQFF	TGTGCCAGCAGTTCTGGCCCGGGTAACAATGAGCAGTTCTTC
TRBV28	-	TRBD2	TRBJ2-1	CASRPVELAGFEQFF	TGTGCCAGCAGGCCGGTCGAACTAGCGGGGTTTGAGCAGTTCTTC
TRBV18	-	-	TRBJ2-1	CASSRQSRDEQFF	TGTGCCAGCTCTCGACAGTCCAGGGATGAGCAGTTCTTC
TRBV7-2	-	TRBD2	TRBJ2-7	CASSDTGTIYEQYF	TGTGCCAGCAGCGATACCGGGACTATTTACGAGCAGTACTTC
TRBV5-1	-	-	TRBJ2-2	CASSIGDTGELFF	TGCGCCAGCAGCATAGGGGACACCGGGGAGCTGTTTTTT
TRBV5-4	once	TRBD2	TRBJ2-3	CASRTSGGNTDTQYF	TGTGCCAGCAGGACTAGCGGGGGTAACACAGATACGCAGTATTTT
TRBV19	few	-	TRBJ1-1	CASSGNREGDTEAFF	TGTGCCAGTAGTGGTAACAGGGAGGGGGACACTGAAGCTTTCTTT
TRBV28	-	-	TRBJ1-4	CASSLLGRGKLFF	TGTGCCAGCAGTTTACTGGGGAGGGGAAAACTGTTTTTT
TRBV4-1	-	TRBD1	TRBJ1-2	CASSQGPSIQGTYGYTF	TGCGCCAGCAGCCAAGGACCATCCATACAGGGGACCTATGGCTACACCTTC
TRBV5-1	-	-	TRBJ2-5	CASSQSQGSETQYF	TGCGCCAGCAGCCAAAGCCAGGGGTCAGAGACCCAGTACTTC
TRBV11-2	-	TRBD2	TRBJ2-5	CASSLNSGGAQETQYF	TGTGCCAGCAGCTTAAATAGCGGGGGGGCCCAGGAGACCCAGTACTTC
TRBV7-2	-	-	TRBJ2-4	CASSFSVARAHIQYF	TGTGCCAGCAGCTTCTCTGTGGCCAGGGCGCACATTCAGTACTTC
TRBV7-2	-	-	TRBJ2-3	CASSRLLTDTQYF	TGTGCCAGCAGCAGACTACTCACAGATACGCAGTATTTT
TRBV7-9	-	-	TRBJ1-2	CASSRGRIGESGYTF	TGTGCCAGCAGCCGAGGGAGGATAGGGGAGAGTGGCTACACCTTC